The next 11 T cell receptor beta chains were all read from a single sample in a study of PD-L1 blockade in urothelial cancer. Method: immunoSEQ multiplex PCR; TCRdb's copy keeps in-frame clones and lacks some. The sample has some 28,000 clones, around 86% seen once; the top ten hold 2% to 2.5%. This sample comprised PBMCs, obtained around atezolizumab (anti-PD-L1) treatment. The receptors shown here come from a man aged 50-60 years with urothelial cancer.

The chain couples TRBV6-6 to TRBJ1-2; tentative D call: TRBD1 (5 bases). The CDR3 totals 13 residues. V dropped 6 bases and J dropped 4 bases, with 12 bases sitting between them. The germline gives CDR1 MNHNY, CDR2 SVGAGI (reference sequence). Here the CDR3 reads CASSTGVSYGYTF. Written as DNA, the CDR3 is TGTGCCAGCAGCACAGGAGTCTCCTATGGCTACACCTTC.

This clone was seen only once. The chain combines TRBV7-6 with TRBJ2-5; no reliable D call. Trimming took off 4 bases at V and 5 bases at J, with 8 bases between the two ends. The V gene's germline CDR1 is SGHVS and CDR2 FNYEAQ. This CDR3 comprises 12 residues. This CDR3 is CASSSRSETQYF. DNA for the CDR3: TGTGCCAGCAGCTCTAGGAGTGAGACCCAGTACTTC.

The rearrangement uses TRBV30 and TRBJ1-1; the match to TRBD1 covers 7 bases. The CDR3 contains 14 residues. The ends lost 4 bases at V and 1 base at J; junction bases unmatched: 6. The V gene's germline CDR1 is GTSNPN and CDR2 SVGIG (reference sequence). The CDR3 sequence is CAWKYGTANTEAFF. CDR3 sequence (DNA): TGTGCCTGGAAGTATGGGACAGCGAACACTGAAGCTTTCTTT.

V usage is TRBV15 and J usage is TRBJ1-5; D is ambiguous. The V gene's germline CDR1 is LNHNV and CDR2 YYDKDF (reference sequence). CDR3 size: 14 residues. V was trimmed by 5 bases and J by 1 base, leaving 9 bases between them. The CDR3 DNA is TGTGCCACCAGCCGCAGGCCCAGCAATCAGCCCCAGCATTTT. Translating it yields CATSRRPSNQPQHF.

The genes are TRBV5-5 and TRBJ1-1; the D is unclear. The CDR3 totals 14 residues. Germline CDR1 and CDR2: SGHKS and YYEKEE (reference sequence). V was cut by 3 bases and J by 1 base, with 10 bases left in between. The CDR3 bases are TGTGCCAGCAGCTCTTCCGACAAGAACACTGAAGCTTTCTTT. This translates into CASSSSDKNTEAFF. The complete variable domain, with remaining parts taken from reference TRBV5-5 and TRBJ1-1, reads DAGVTQSPTHLIKTRGQQVTLRCSPISGHKSVSWYQQVLGQGPQFIFQYYEKEERGRGNFPDRFSARQFPNYSSELNVNALLLGDSALYLCASSSSDKNTEAFFGQGTRLTVV.

The chain couples TRBV5-4 to TRBJ2-7; maybe TRBD2 (6 bases). Germline CDR1 and CDR2: SGHNT and YYREEE (reference sequence). V shed 6 bases and J shed 6 bases, with 16 bases lying between them. The CDR3 contains 13 residues. This CDR3 reads CASTPSMGGEQYF. The CDR3 DNA follows: TGTGCCAGCACCCCTTCTATGGGAGGCGAGCAGTACTTC.

This clone was seen only once. This rearrangement joins TRBV7-8 to TRBJ1-5; D might be TRBD1 (6 bases). Germline assignment: CDR1 SGHVS and CDR2 FQNEAQ. The length of the CDR3 is 15 residues. With 5 bases removed from V and 0 bases from J, the gap between germline ends came to 11 bases. The CDR3 spells CASSLKQGSNQPQHF. CDR3 coding DNA: TGTGCCAGCAGCCTAAAACAGGGTAGCAATCAGCCCCAGCATTTT.

This chain joins TRBV9 and TRBJ2-2, with TRBD2 matching over 7 bases. CDR1 and CDR2 from the germline V gene are SGDLS and YYNGEE. Germline trimming cut 0 bases from V and 5 bases from J; bases unmatched to any gene: 7. The CDR3 sequence is 16 residues long. CDR3 sequence reads: CASSVVGGSFTGELFF. In DNA form, the CDR3 reads TGTGCCAGCAGCGTAGTAGGCGGGAGTTTTACCGGGGAGCTGTTTTTT.

The rearrangement uses TRBV4-1 and TRBJ2-1; D is possibly TRBD2 (7 bases). Germline V gene sequence: CDR1 MGHRA, CDR2 YSYEKL. The CDR3 is 15 amino acids. The V end was cut by 3 bases, the J end by 6 bases, with 15 bases between. DNA of the CDR3: TGCGCCAGCAGCCACCCTGCGGGGGCTACCAATGAGCAGTTCTTC. Translating gives CASSHPAGATNEQFF.

In its sample, this clone was seen once. This chain joins TRBV18 and TRBJ1-1; 7 nucleotides agree with TRBD1. The CDR3 loop spans 14 amino acids. The germline CDR1 and CDR2 sequences are KGHSH and LQKENI. The V and J ends lost 6 bases and 4 bases, in that order; junction bases with no gene match: 8. This CDR3 is CASSRLTGSTEAFF. The DNA of the CDR3 is TGTGCCAGCTCTCGGTTGACAGGGAGCACTGAAGCTTTCTTT.

The CDR3 region is CAFPTEIGTDTQYF. The CDR3 nucleotides read TGTGCCTTCCCGACAGAGATTGGCACAGATACGCAGTATTTT. This chain uses TRBV30 with TRBJ2-3, with D perhaps matching TRBD1 (5 bases). This CDR3 spans 14 amino acids. V was trimmed by 7 bases and J by 1 base, leaving 15 bases between them. In germline, CDR1 is GTSNPN, CDR2 SVGIG (reference sequence).